These 4 T cell receptor beta chains were all obtained from the same sample, sequenced in a study of blood T cell repertoires in COVID-19. Measured with immunoSEQ multiplex PCR; TCRdb has only the in-frame clones, and not every one. The table shows over 150,000 clones, with 85% to 90% occurring only once. The sequenced material came from peripheral blood. The receptors come from a woman between 70 and 85 years old with COVID-19, enrolled during active disease.

This chain uses TRBV19 with TRBJ2-2; TRBD2 might be the D (5 bases). Deletions cut 9 bases from V and 8 bases from J, with 10 bases between. The CDR3 has 11 residues. Germline CDR1 and CDR2: LNHDA and SQIVND (reference sequence). The CDR3 nucleotides are TGTGCCAGCCATGGGGAGGGGGAGCTGTTTTTT. Its protein product is CASHGEGELFF.

This sequence joins TRBV5-4 and TRBJ1-1; no firm D call. V lost 0 bases, J lost 4 bases, and 10 bases lay in between. The CDR3 runs 14 residues. CDR1 and CDR2 from the germline V gene are SGHNT and YYREEE (reference sequence). CDR3: CASSLAGLVTEAFF. Written as DNA, the CDR3 is TGTGCCAGCAGCTTGGCCGGGTTGGTCACTGAAGCTTTCTTT.

The V gene is TRBV7-6, the J gene TRBJ1-2, with D possibly matching TRBD1 (5 bases). CDR1 SGHVS and CDR2 FNYEAQ come from the germline V gene. V was shortened by 2 bases and J by 7 bases, with 8 bases between the two germline ends. The CDR3 is 12 amino acids. As DNA, the CDR3 is TGTGCCAGCAGCTTATGGGGCTTTGGCTACACCTTC. Amino acid sequence: CASSLWGFGYTF.

The J gene is TRBJ2-2, the V gene TRBV14, with 8 bases lining up with TRBD1. V dropped 5 bases and J dropped 0; count of bases not matched to a gene: 14. Per the germline V gene, CDR1 is SGHDN and CDR2 is FVKESK. The CDR3 has 19 residues. The CDR3 bases are TGTGCCAGCAGCGAAAGGAGGGGGACAGGCCAAGCGAACACCGGGGAGCTGTTTTTT. Protein product: CASSERRGTGQANTGELFF.